The 27 T cell receptor beta chains given below trace back to one sample, sequenced in a study of naive and memory T cell subsets. The beta constant-region primer was an equimolar mix of two oligonucleotides covering TRBC1 and TRBC2. Ligated cDNA was amplified by four rounds of PCR with nested alpha and beta constant-region primers and SP2. MiXCR, applied by TCRdb to the UMI-ligation and nested PCR reads, yields one record per CDR3 protein. The repertoire has 85,000 or so distinct CDR3 sequences, approximately 9.2% of them found once; the top ten carry around 1.3%. The sample was naive CD8+ T cells from blood. The receptors here all came from a human donor in good health.

This clonotype has only a few counts. The rearrangement joins TRBV9 to TRBJ2-7; D perhaps matches TRBD2 (6 bases). CDR3 length: 15 residues. Between the trimmed V and J ends, which lost 3 bases and 2 bases, there was a span of 15 bases. The germline V gene has CDR1 SGDLS and CDR2 YYNGEE. CDR3 residues: CASSEVAEGTYEQYF. The DNA for the CDR3 is TGTGCCAGCAGCGAGGTAGCGGAGGGAACCTACGAGCAGTACTTC.

The V call is TRBV6-6, the J call TRBJ1-1, with D possibly TRBD1 on 6 matching bases. This CDR3 is built from 15 residues. V was cut by 1 base and J by 5 bases, with 14 bases left in between. Germline V gives CDR1 MNHNY, CDR2 SVGAGI (reference sequence). The CDR3 loop is CASSYFTGRGTEAFF. The CDR3 DNA is TGTGCCAGCAGTTACTTCACAGGGAGGGGAACTGAAGCTTTCTTT.

This clonotype appeared many times. The chain recombines TRBV4-1 with TRBJ2-1; 8 bases are shared with TRBD2. J lost 6 bases, V lost 0 bases, and 1 base had no gene match. CDR3 size: 14 residues. The germline V gene has CDR1 MGHRA and CDR2 YSYEKL. This chain's CDR3 is CASSQDTSGNEQFF. The CDR3 DNA reads TGCGCCAGCAGCCAAGATACTAGCGGCAATGAGCAGTTCTTC.

This clonotype has a count of ten or more. The chain uses TRBV7-7 and TRBJ2-5, with 10 positions matching TRBD2. With V trimmed by 6 bases and J by 1 base, 5 bases remained unmatched. In germline, CDR1 is SSHAT, CDR2 FNYEAQ (reference sequence). The CDR3 runs to 15 residues. CDR3 coding DNA: TGTGCCAGCAGACGTGGACTAGCGGCCCAAGAGACCCAGTACTTC. Its translation is CASRRGLAAQETQYF. The full variable domain, its missing parts supplied by reference TRBV7-7 and TRBJ2-5, is GAGVSQSPRYKVTKRGQDVTLRCDPISSHATLYWYQQALGQGPEFLTYFNYEAQPDKSGLPSDRFSAERPEGSISTLTIQRTEQRDSAMYRCASRRGLAAQETQYFGPGTRLLVL.

The table lists this clonotype with many counts. The chain is built from TRBV2 and TRBJ2-3; D perhaps matches TRBD1 (5 bases). Trimming took off 8 bases at V and 0 bases at J, with 15 bases between the two ends. Looked up from germline, CDR1 is SNHLY and CDR2 is FYNNEI. The CDR3 sequence is 15 residues long. The CDR3 spells CASHGFQGSTDTQYF. The CDR3 DNA reads as TGTGCCAGCCACGGGTTCCAGGGTAGCACAGATACGCAGTATTTT.

The DNA of the CDR3 is TGCAGTGCTAGGACGGCCGCTAACTATGGCTACACCTTC. Translation gives CSARTAANYGYTF. The chain joins TRBV20-1 to TRBJ1-2; no clear D. With 3 bases removed from V and 0 bases from J, the gap between germline ends came to 8 bases. CDR3 length: 13 residues. Germline CDR1 DFQATT, CDR2 SNEGSKA (reference sequence).

This clonotype has a handful of counts. For the CDR3, the DNA is TGCAGTGCTAGGAGGCAGGACACCTACGAGCAGTACTTC. Amino acid sequence: CSARRQDTYEQYF. The chain couples TRBV20-1 to TRBJ2-7; D is possibly TRBD1 (5 bases). V dropped 3 bases and J dropped 2 bases, with 11 bases sitting between them. The CDR3 extends over 13 amino acids. Germline V gene lookup returns CDR1 DFQATT and CDR2 SNEGSKA (reference sequence).

This clonotype was observed at least ten times. The genes are TRBV5-1 and TRBJ2-7, with 12 bases aligning to TRBD2. After removal of 1 base from V and 3 bases from J, the junction contained 2 bases not matched to a gene. Germline V gene data show CDR1 as SGHRS and CDR2 as YFSETQ. This CDR3 region has 15 residues. This chain's CDR3 is CASSLRTSGNYEQYF. CDR3 bases: TGCGCCAGCAGCTTGCGGACTAGCGGGAACTACGAGCAGTACTTC.

The sample holds a few counts of this clonotype. This sequence joins TRBV9 and TRBJ1-2; D ambiguous. CDR1 is SGDLS, CDR2 YYNGEE, per germline. V was trimmed by 3 bases and J by 6 bases, leaving 6 bases between them. The CDR3 totals 11 residues. The CDR3 nucleotides read TGTGCCAGCAGCGAGCGAGATGGCTACACCTTC. It encodes CASSERDGYTF.

The chain uses TRBV12-3 or TRBV12-4 and TRBJ2-1; tentatively, D is TRBD2 (6 bases). Deletions cut 6 bases from V and 1 base from J, with 13 bases between. This CDR3 has 15 amino acids. The CDR3 bases are TGTGCCAGCAGCCGGCAGCGGGTTTCCTACAATGAGCAGTTCTTC. This translates into CASSRQRVSYNEQFF.

This clonotype showed up just a few times. The rearrangement uses TRBV27 and TRBJ1-1; D is uncertain. The germline V and J ends were trimmed by 4 bases and 3 bases, with 9 bases remaining between them. CDR3 length: 13 amino acids. Germline values: CDR1 MNHEY, CDR2 SMNVEV (reference sequence). The CDR3 DNA sequence: TGTGCCAGCAGTTGGTCAGGCTACACTGAAGCTTTCTTT. This encodes CASSWSGYTEAFF.

The chain joins TRBV7-9 to TRBJ1-1, with no clear D. CDR1 is SEHNR, CDR2 FQNEAQ, per germline (reference sequence). V lost 1 base and J lost 2, with 11 bases in between. This CDR3 is built from 15 residues. The CDR3 spells CASSLVSNSNTEAFF. In DNA form, the CDR3 reads TGTGCCAGCAGCTTAGTATCCAACTCCAACACTGAAGCTTTCTTT.

The J gene is TRBJ2-3, the V gene TRBV6-6; D unclear. The CDR3 is 13 residues long. V was cut by 0 bases and J by 4 bases, with 5 bases left in between. Germline CDR1 reads MNHNY; CDR2 reads SVGAGI (reference sequence). CDR3 protein: CASSYSIPDTQYF. Written as DNA, the CDR3 is TGTGCCAGCAGTTACTCGATTCCAGATACGCAGTATTTT.

This clonotype came up many times. The gene calls are TRBV12-3 or TRBV12-4 and TRBJ2-4, with TRBD2 matching over 11 bases. The CDR3 consists of 18 residues. J was trimmed by 7 bases and V by 5 bases; bases with no gene match: 16. The CDR3 DNA reads TGTGCCAGCAGTCCCTCCGGGACTAGCGGATCTGAGGAGAACATTCAGTACTTC. It translates to CASSPSGTSGSEENIQYF.

V gene TRBV4-3 combines with J gene TRBJ1-6; 9 positions agree with TRBD1. J was trimmed by 9 bases and V by 3 bases; bases with no gene match: 9. This CDR3 contains 16 residues. CDR1 and CDR2 from the germline V gene are LGHNA and YSLEER. The CDR3 spells CASSQDGTGLSSPLHF. Written as DNA, the CDR3 is TGCGCCAGCAGCCAGGATGGGACAGGGCTTAGTTCACCCCTCCACTTT.

This clonotype was seen more than once but under ten times. The J gene is TRBJ1-1, the V gene TRBV12-3 or TRBV12-4, with 7 nucleotides matching TRBD1. The CDR3 length is 12 residues. V gave up 5 bases and J gave up 7 bases; unmatched junction bases: 4. In nucleotides, the CDR3 is TGTGCCAGCAGTCCACAGGGGCTTGAAGCTTTCTTT. This translates into CASSPQGLEAFF.

This clonotype was observed many times. The chain joins TRBV7-2 to TRBJ2-5; 9 bases fit TRBD2. V was pared by 3 bases and J by 3 bases, with 5 bases of the junction left unmatched. Germline CDR1 reads SGHTA; CDR2 reads FQGNSA. The CDR3 loop spans 15 amino acids. The chain's CDR3 is CASSFSGSWEETQYF. The CDR3 coding sequence is TGTGCCAGCAGCTTTAGCGGGAGCTGGGAAGAGACCCAGTACTTC.

This chain connects TRBV4-3 to TRBJ2-3; TRBD1 matches at 8 bases. The CDR3 has 17 residues. After removal of 0 bases from V and 0 bases from J, the junction contained 5 bases not matched to a gene. Germline loops: CDR1 LGHNA, CDR2 YSLEER. CDR3 in DNA: TGCGCCAGCAGCCAAGAGGGGGACAGGACTAGCACAGATACGCAGTATTTT. Its translation: CASSQEGDRTSTDTQYF.

This clonotype was recorded at least ten times. The rearrangement uses TRBV20-1 and TRBJ1-1; D is unresolved. V was pared by 3 bases and J by 3 bases, with 14 bases between. CDR1 is DFQATT, CDR2 SNEGSKA, per germline (reference sequence). This CDR3 spans 14 amino acids. This chain's CDR3 is CSARDGVGDTEAFF. CDR3 nucleotide sequence: TGCAGTGCTAGGGACGGGGTGGGTGACACTGAAGCTTTCTTT.

This clonotype was detected a few times. The V call is TRBV25-1, the J call TRBJ2-7; 10 bases fit TRBD1. CDR1 is MGHDK and CDR2 is SYGVNS in the germline V gene. J gave up 5 bases and V 10 bases, and 5 bases lay outside the gene matches. The CDR3 totals 12 residues. Here the CDR3 reads CAIPGQGHEQYF. DNA for the CDR3: TGTGCCATCCCGGGACAGGGGCACGAGCAGTACTTC.

This clonotype has only a few counts. V and J are TRBV6-6 and TRBJ2-7; D possibly matches TRBD1 or TRBD2 (5 bases each). This CDR3 has 13 amino acids. Between the trimmed V and J ends, which lost 2 bases and 6 bases, there was a span of 11 bases. The germline V gene has CDR1 MNHNY and CDR2 SVGAGI (reference sequence). Here the CDR3 reads CASSYAQGREQYF. CDR3 DNA sequence: TGTGCCAGCAGTTACGCTCAGGGACGCGAGCAGTACTTC.

This clonotype was recorded many times. The rearrangement joins TRBV29-1 to TRBJ2-5; D uncertain. The germline CDR1 and CDR2 sequences are SQVTM and ANQGSEA. This CDR3 contains 13 residues. The germline V and J ends were trimmed by 2 bases and 3 bases, with 10 bases remaining between them. CDR3 in amino acids: CSVEWSAEETQYF. CDR3 DNA: TGCAGCGTTGAATGGTCGGCCGAAGAGACCCAGTACTTC.

The sample holds a few counts of this clonotype. This chain uses TRBV7-2 with TRBJ1-5; D call uncertain. This CDR3 has 13 residues. Per germline, CDR1 SGHTA and CDR2 FQGNSA. V was clipped by 5 bases and J by 4 bases, with 9 bases between them. The CDR3 sequence is CASSPTRNQPQHF. In nucleotides, the CDR3 is TGTGCCAGCAGCCCCACCAGGAATCAGCCCCAGCATTTT.

This clonotype has a handful of counts. The chain joins TRBV30 to TRBJ2-6; TRBD2 might be the D (5 bases). Germline assignment: CDR1 GTSNPN and CDR2 SVGIG (reference sequence). This CDR3 is 14 amino acids long. Trimming took 0 bases from V and 4 from J, leaving 7 bases between them. Written as DNA, the CDR3 is TGTGCCTGGAGTGTACCGGGAGGGGCCAACGTCCTGACTTTC. Protein product: CAWSVPGGANVLTF.

This clonotype was observed a few times. The rearrangement uses TRBV20-1 and TRBJ2-7; D might be TRBD2 (5 bases). CDR3 length: 13 residues. V was clipped by 1 base and J by 3 bases, with 10 bases between them. Germline CDR1 reads DFQATT; CDR2 reads SNEGSKA (reference sequence). The CDR3 nucleotides are TGCAGTGCTAGAGTAGCGAGGCGCTACGAGCAGTACTTC. Its translation is CSARVARRYEQYF.

This clonotype occurred many times. The gene calls are TRBV7-2 and TRBJ2-1; TRBD2 agrees at 8 bases. Germline-derived CDR1 and CDR2 are SGHTA and FQGNSA. The J segment lost 5 bases and the V segment lost 5 bases, leaving 11 bases of the junction unmatched. This CDR3 is 16 amino acids long. The CDR3 reads CASSHHFSGTHNEQFF. CDR3 bases: TGTGCCAGCAGCCATCACTTTAGCGGGACCCACAATGAGCAGTTCTTC. The full variable domain, in which reference TRBV7-2 and TRBJ2-1 provide the parts outside the CDR3, is GAGVSQSPSNKVTEKGKDVELRCDPISGHTALYWYRQSLGQGLEFLIYFQGNSAPDKSGLPSDRFSAERTGGSVSTLTIQRTQQEDSAVYLCASSHHFSGTHNEQFFGPGTRLTVL.

The chain joins TRBV30 to TRBJ2-7; D unclear. V shed 3 bases and J shed 3 bases, with 12 bases lying between them. CDR1 GTSNPN and CDR2 SVGIG come from the germline V gene (reference sequence). The CDR3 runs 13 residues. Here the CDR3 reads CAWRAHTGYEQYF. For the CDR3, the DNA is TGTGCCTGGAGGGCACATACTGGCTACGAGCAGTACTTC.